The next 26 T cell receptor beta chains were all read from a single sample in a study of blood T cell repertoires in COVID-19. Method: immunoSEQ multiplex PCR; TCRdb's copy keeps in-frame clones and lacks some. Altogether fewer than 250,000 clones are present, roughly 86% being singletons, with the ten largest covering over 9.5%. The sample consisted of peripheral blood. These receptors were obtained from a woman aged 35 to 49 with acute or convalescent COVID-19.

The J gene is TRBJ2-7, the V gene TRBV10-3; TRBD1 agrees at 11 bases. J gave up 7 bases and V 6 bases, and 8 bases lay outside the gene matches. Germline V gene data show CDR1 as ENHRY and CDR2 as SYGVKD. CDR3 length: 14 residues. Here the CDR3 reads CAIRGGQGAHEQYF. The CDR3 DNA reads as TGTGCCATCAGGGGTGGACAGGGGGCGCATGAGCAGTACTTC.

This chain links TRBV15 with TRBJ2-1; 7 bases line up with TRBD1. J lost 10 bases, V lost 5 bases, and 14 bases had no gene match. The CDR3 is 15 residues long. Per germline, CDR1 LNHNV and CDR2 YYDKDF (reference sequence). The CDR3 DNA sequence: TGTGCCACCAGCGGAACGGACAGGAGGATGAGGGAGCAGTTCTTC. Its protein product is CATSGTDRRMREQFF.

V usage is TRBV6-2 or TRBV6-3 and J usage is TRBJ2-1, with TRBD2 matching 14 bases. CDR3 length: 17 amino acids. With 1 base clipped from V and 6 bases from J, the junction kept 5 bases outside the gene matches. Per germline, CDR1 MNHEY and CDR2 SVGEGT. The CDR3 bases are TGTGCCAGCAGTTACTGGGGACTAGCGGGGGCATCCAATGAGCAGTTCTTC. Amino acids: CASSYWGLAGASNEQFF.

The genes are TRBV18 and TRBJ2-1; 7 positions match TRBD2. The CDR3 sequence is 16 residues long. Looked up from germline, CDR1 is KGHSH and CDR2 is LQKENI. The ends lost 0 bases at V and 1 base at J; junction bases unmatched: 3. The CDR3 sequence is CASSPPTGGSYNEQFF. As DNA, the CDR3 is TGTGCCAGCTCACCACCGACCGGGGGGTCCTACAATGAGCAGTTCTTC.

J is TRBJ2-3 and V is TRBV6-5; 8 positions match TRBD1. This CDR3 contains 14 residues. Germline assignment: CDR1 MNHEY and CDR2 SVGAGI. With 6 bases clipped from V and 4 bases from J, the junction kept 6 bases outside the gene matches. This CDR3 is CASSRTGSADTQYF. Here the CDR3 DNA reads TGTGCCAGCAGCAGGACAGGGTCCGCAGATACGCAGTATTTT.

The chain has TRBV6-2 or TRBV6-3 and TRBJ1-1; D unresolved. V lost 3 bases and J 4 bases, leaving 6 bases between the germline ends. The germline CDR1 and CDR2 sequences are MNHEY and SVGEGT. There are 12 residues in the CDR3. CDR3 nucleotide sequence: TGTGCCAGCAGTTATAGTGCCACTGAAGCTTTCTTT. It specifies CASSYSATEAFF.

The chain employs TRBV18 and TRBJ2-7; D perhaps matches TRBD1 (5 bases). The germline CDR1 and CDR2 sequences are KGHSH and LQKENI. V lost 2 bases to trimming and J lost 0 bases, with 11 bases between them. The CDR3 totals 15 residues. CDR3 sequence reads: CASSPGAGPSYEQYF. The DNA for the CDR3 is TGTGCCAGCTCACCAGGGGCAGGGCCCTCCTACGAGCAGTACTTC. The full variable domain, its missing parts supplied by reference TRBV18 and TRBJ2-7, is NAGVMQNPRHLVRRRGQEARLRCSPMKGHSHVYWYRQLPEEGLKFMVYLQKENIIDESGMPKERFSAEFPKEGPSILRIQQVVRGDSAAYFCASSPGAGPSYEQYFGPGTRLTVT.

The chain uses TRBV5-1 and TRBJ2-7, with 10 bases fitting TRBD2. Per the germline V gene, CDR1 is SGHRS and CDR2 is YFSETQ. Germline trimming cut 5 bases from V and 5 bases from J; bases unmatched to any gene: 4. This CDR3 has 13 amino acids. The CDR3 is CASRTSGTDEQYF. DNA of the CDR3: TGCGCCAGCAGAACTAGCGGGACCGACGAGCAGTACTTC.

This chain connects TRBV30 to TRBJ1-4, with a tentative D call TRBD1 (5 bases). V gave up 4 bases and J gave up 6 bases, with 12 bases separating them. CDR1 GTSNPN and CDR2 SVGIG come from the germline V gene (reference sequence). This CDR3 comprises 13 residues. Here the CDR3 reads CAWTGGTDEKLFF. The CDR3 DNA reads as TGTGCCTGGACCGGAGGGACGGATGAAAAACTGTTTTTT.

The table lists this clone with a few counts. The V and J genes are TRBV5-1 and TRBJ2-3; D is perhaps TRBD2 (6 bases). Germline assignment: CDR1 SGHRS and CDR2 YFSETQ. Between the trimmed V and J ends, which lost 3 bases and 9 bases, there was a span of 17 bases. This CDR3 spans 14 amino acids. DNA of the CDR3: TGCGCCAGCAGCTACTACGTGGGAGGAGAAACGCAGTATTTT. Translated, it gives CASSYYVGGETQYF.

V gene TRBV3-1 (or the pseudogene TRBV3-2) combines with J gene TRBJ1-2; D call uncertain. V lost 0 bases and J lost 10, with 24 bases in between. This CDR3 is 17 amino acids long. Germline V gene sequence: CDR1 LGHDT, CDR2 YNNKEL (reference sequence). The DNA of the CDR3 is TGTGCCAGCAGCCAAGAGGGCAGAGTGAGTGAGATTGGAACCTACACCTTC. This gives the protein CASSQEGRVSEIGTYTF.

This chain uses TRBV30 with TRBJ2-4; D is uncertain. The V and J ends lost 4 bases and 1 base respectively, with 14 bases between them. The CDR3 has 15 amino acids. Germline CDR1 is GTSNPN and CDR2 is SVGIG (reference sequence). The CDR3: CAWTNTRKAKNIQYF. CDR3 coding DNA: TGTGCCTGGACTAATACCCGTAAGGCCAAAAACATTCAGTACTTC.

This clone was detected only a few times. This CDR3 is also generated by other DNA sequences in the sample. The gene calls are TRBV12-3 or TRBV12-4 and TRBJ2-3; TRBD2 aligns across 7 bases. The trim removed 6 bases at V and 6 bases at J, leaving 3 bases unmatched. The CDR3 contains 12 residues. The CDR3 region is CASSPGGDTQYF. For the CDR3, the DNA is TGTGCCAGCAGCCCCGGGGGGGATACGCAGTATTTT.

The chain carries TRBV4-2 and TRBJ2-5; the D is unclear. Between the trimmed V and J ends, which lost 1 base and 2 bases, there was a span of 11 bases. The CDR3 is 15 residues long. The germline gives CDR1 LGHNA, CDR2 YNFKEQ. The CDR3 loop is CASSQVGSGQETQYF. The CDR3 DNA reads TGTGCCAGCAGCCAAGTTGGGTCCGGGCAAGAGACCCAGTACTTC.

The chain carries TRBV28 and TRBJ1-2; D gene ambiguous. V shed 10 bases and J shed 0 bases, with 9 bases lying between them. The CDR3 runs to 12 residues. Germline lookup yields CDR1 MDHEN and CDR2 SYDVKM. CDR3 amino acids: CATGPTNYGYTF. The CDR3, as DNA: TGTGCCACCGGTCCCACTAACTATGGCTACACCTTC.

This clone was seen a few times. The chain uses TRBV6-5 and TRBJ1-2; possibly TRBD1 for D (5 bases). With 3 bases removed from V and 5 bases from J, the gap between germline ends came to 13 bases. The length of the CDR3 is 14 residues. CDR1 is MNHEY and CDR2 is SVGAGI in the germline V gene. In DNA form, the CDR3 reads TGTGCCAGCAGTTATTTGTGGGAGGGGTATGGCTACACCTTC. Protein: CASSYLWEGYGYTF.

This clone was counted between two and nine times. The genes are TRBV5-1 and TRBJ1-1, with D maybe TRBD1 (5 bases). This CDR3 is 14 amino acids long. The V gene lost 1 base and the J gene lost 4 bases, with 11 bases spanning the gap. Germline CDR1 SGHRS, CDR2 YFSETQ. Here the CDR3 DNA reads TGCGCCAGCAGCTTGTCAGGGCAGGGCACTGAAGCTTTCTTT. Translation: CASSLSGQGTEAFF.

This clone occurred once. V is TRBV24-1 and J is TRBJ2-7; a weak D match, TRBD2 (6 bases). V lost 9 bases, J lost 6 bases, and 14 bases lay in between. The CDR3 totals 12 residues. Per the germline V gene, CDR1 is KGHDR and CDR2 is SFDVKD. CDR3 sequence reads: CATSGGKGEQYF. The CDR3, as DNA: TGTGCCACCTCCGGGGGTAAGGGCGAGCAGTACTTC.

There are a few counts of this clone. The chain has TRBV15 and TRBJ2-1, with D maybe TRBD2 (5 bases). The CDR3 runs to 16 residues. Germline V gene sequence: CDR1 LNHNV, CDR2 YYDKDF (reference sequence). Trimming cost V 0 bases and J 7 bases, with 16 bases left between them. The CDR3 coding sequence is TGTGCCACCAGCAGAGATTTAGGAGGAAGGGTGAATGAGCAGTTCTTC. Translating gives CATSRDLGGRVNEQFF.

The CDR3 sequence is CASSRQGKGSPLHF. The CDR3 DNA is TGTGCCAGCAGCCGACAGGGGAAGGGATCACCCCTCCACTTT. The chain employs TRBV6-5 and TRBJ1-6; 8 nucleotides match TRBD1. Trimming cost V 6 bases and J 10 bases; bases outside gene matches: 8. The CDR3 is made up of 14 amino acids. Per germline, CDR1 MNHEY and CDR2 SVGAGI.

The chain recombines TRBV6-5 with TRBJ2-1; D is possibly TRBD2 (5 bases). CDR3 size: 12 residues. V lost 8 bases and J lost 4, with 9 bases in between. The germline V gene encodes CDR1 MNHEY and CDR2 SVGAGI. The CDR3 is CASLALYNEQFF. CDR3 nucleotides: TGTGCCAGCCTAGCCCTTTACAATGAGCAGTTCTTC.

The J gene is TRBJ2-2, the V gene TRBV5-6; D uncertain. Looked up from germline, CDR1 is SGHDT and CDR2 is YYEEEE. Trimming removed 4 bases at V and 4 bases at J, with 17 bases between. This CDR3 is 16 amino acids long. The CDR3 nucleotides are TGTGCCAGCAGCACCACTTTAACAGTATCCACCGGGGAGCTGTTTTTT. It specifies CASSTTLTVSTGELFF.

The genes are TRBV6-5 and TRBJ2-1, with TRBD2 identical over 8 bases. With V trimmed by 5 bases and J by 4 bases, 7 bases remained unmatched. The CDR3 contains 15 residues. From germline, CDR1 is MNHEY and CDR2 SVGAGI. CDR3: CASSRAGEAYNEQFF. The CDR3 region has the DNA TGTGCCAGCAGTCGAGCGGGGGAGGCGTACAATGAGCAGTTCTTC.

The gene calls are TRBV5-1 and TRBJ2-5; 8 bases agree with TRBD1. The CDR3 has 14 residues. V trimming: 2 bases; J trimming: 5 bases; junction bases outside the gene matches: 5. Germline lookup yields CDR1 SGHRS and CDR2 YFSETQ. CDR3 DNA: TGCGCCAGCAGCTTACGACAGGGGAGGGAGACCCAGTACTTC. Translated, it gives CASSLRQGRETQYF.

V and J are TRBV2 and TRBJ2-1; 9 nucleotides match TRBD1. The CDR3 loop spans 15 amino acids. After removal of 1 base from V and 3 bases from J, the junction contained 1 base not matched to a gene. The germline V gene has CDR1 SNHLY and CDR2 FYNNEI. The CDR3: CASSEGDRVYNEQFF. For the CDR3, the DNA is TGTGCCAGCAGTGAAGGGGACAGGGTCTACAATGAGCAGTTCTTC.

This clone was recorded once. Within the sample, other DNA sequences also encode this same CDR3. Written as DNA, the CDR3 is TGTGCCAGCAGCGTCGGGGGTAGCTACGAGCAGTACTTC. Translation gives CASSVGGSYEQYF. This chain connects TRBV9 to TRBJ2-7, with TRBD2 as a possible D gene (6 bases). Germline V gene lookup returns CDR1 SGDLS and CDR2 YYNGEE. The CDR3 is 13 residues long. Trimming took 2 bases from V and 3 from J, leaving 9 bases between them.